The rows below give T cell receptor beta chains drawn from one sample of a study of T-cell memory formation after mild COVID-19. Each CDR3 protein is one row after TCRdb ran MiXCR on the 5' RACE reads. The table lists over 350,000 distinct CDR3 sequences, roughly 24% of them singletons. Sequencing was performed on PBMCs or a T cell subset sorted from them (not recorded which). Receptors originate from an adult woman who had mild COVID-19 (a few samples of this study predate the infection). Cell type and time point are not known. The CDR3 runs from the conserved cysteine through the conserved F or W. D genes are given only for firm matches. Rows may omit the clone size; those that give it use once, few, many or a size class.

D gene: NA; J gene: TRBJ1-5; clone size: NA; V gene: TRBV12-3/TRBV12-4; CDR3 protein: CASSPAGSNQPQHF; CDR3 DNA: TGTGCCAGCAGTCCGGCGGGGAGCAATCAGCCCCAGCATTTT
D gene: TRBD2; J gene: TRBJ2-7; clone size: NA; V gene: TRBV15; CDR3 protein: CATSRGPGLAAYEQYF; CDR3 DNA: TGTGCCACCAGCAGAGGACCCGGACTAGCGGCCTACGAGCAGTACTTC
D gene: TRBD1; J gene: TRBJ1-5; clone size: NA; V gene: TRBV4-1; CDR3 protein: CASSQEASGQGIRGNQPQHF; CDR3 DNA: TGCGCCAGCAGCCAAGAGGCTTCCGGACAGGGGATTAGGGGCAATCAGCCCCAGCATTTT
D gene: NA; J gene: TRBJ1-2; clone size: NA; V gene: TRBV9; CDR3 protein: CASSVSDGVIRYGYTF; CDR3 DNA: TGTGCCAGCAGCGTAAGTGATGGGGTAATCCGGTATGGCTACACCTTC
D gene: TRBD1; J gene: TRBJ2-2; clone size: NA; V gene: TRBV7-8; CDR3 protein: CASSYIRDRANTGELFF; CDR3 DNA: TGTGCCAGCAGCTACATCCGGGACAGGGCGAACACCGGGGAGCTGTTTTTT
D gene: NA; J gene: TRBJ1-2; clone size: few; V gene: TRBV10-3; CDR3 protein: CAISDYDTNNYGYTF; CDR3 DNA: TGTGCCATCAGTGATTACGACACCAATAACTATGGCTACACCTTC
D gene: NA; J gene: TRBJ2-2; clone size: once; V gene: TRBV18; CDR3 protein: CASSPPGLINTGELFF; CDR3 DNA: TGTGCCAGCTCACCACCGGGACTTATCAACACCGGGGAGCTGTTTTTT
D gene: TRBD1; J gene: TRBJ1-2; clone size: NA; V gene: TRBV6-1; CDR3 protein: CASSERGQSYGYTF; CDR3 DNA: TGTGCCAGCAGTGAAAGGGGACAGAGCTATGGCTACACCTTC
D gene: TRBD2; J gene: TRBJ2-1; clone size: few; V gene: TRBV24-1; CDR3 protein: CATSDPGGLDEQFF; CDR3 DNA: TGTGCCACCAGTGACCCGGGAGGGTTGGATGAGCAGTTCTTC
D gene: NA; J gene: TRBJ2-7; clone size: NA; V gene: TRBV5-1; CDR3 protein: CASSFDVYEQYF; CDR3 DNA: TGCGCCAGCAGCTTCGACGTGTACGAGCAGTACTTC
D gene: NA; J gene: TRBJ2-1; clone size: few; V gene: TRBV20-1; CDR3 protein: CSAILSDSSYNEQFF; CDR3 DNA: TGCAGTGCTATCCTTTCGGATAGCTCCTACAATGAGCAGTTCTTC
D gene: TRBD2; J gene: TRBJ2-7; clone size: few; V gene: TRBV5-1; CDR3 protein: CASSRTSGGYEQYF; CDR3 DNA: TGCGCCAGCAGCAGGACTAGCGGCGGCTACGAGCAGTACTTC
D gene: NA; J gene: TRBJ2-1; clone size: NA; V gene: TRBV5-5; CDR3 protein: CASSLGTKDEQFF; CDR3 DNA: TGTGCCAGCAGCTTGGGAACCAAGGACGAGCAGTTCTTC
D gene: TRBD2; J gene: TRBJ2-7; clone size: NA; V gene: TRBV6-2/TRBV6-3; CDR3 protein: CASSTTSGRPFSYEQYF; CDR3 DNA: TGTGCCAGCAGTACGACTAGCGGGAGGCCCTTCTCCTACGAGCAGTACTTC
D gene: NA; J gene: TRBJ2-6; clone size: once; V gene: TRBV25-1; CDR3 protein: CASSDGREANVLTF; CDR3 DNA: TGTGCCAGCAGTGACGGACGTGAAGCCAACGTCCTGACTTTC
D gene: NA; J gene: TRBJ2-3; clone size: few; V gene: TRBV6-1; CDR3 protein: CASRPQGLTDTQYF; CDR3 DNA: TGTGCCAGCAGACCACAGGGTTTGACAGATACGCAGTATTTT
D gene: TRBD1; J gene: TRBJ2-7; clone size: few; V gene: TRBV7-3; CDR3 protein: CASSLWGQGGYEQYF; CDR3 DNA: TGTGCCAGCAGCTTATGGGGACAGGGGGGATACGAGCAGTACTTC
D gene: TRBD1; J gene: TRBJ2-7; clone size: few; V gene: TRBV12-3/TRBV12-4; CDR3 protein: CASSKGQVYEQYF; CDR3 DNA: TGTGCCAGCAGCAAGGGACAGGTTTACGAGCAGTACTTC
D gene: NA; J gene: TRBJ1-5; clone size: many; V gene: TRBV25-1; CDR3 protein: CASSVSNQPQHF; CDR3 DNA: TGTGCCAGCAGTGTCAGCAATCAGCCCCAGCATTTT
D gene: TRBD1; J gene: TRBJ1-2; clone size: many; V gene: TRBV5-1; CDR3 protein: CASSLAEGTGAIYGYTF; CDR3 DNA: TGCGCCAGCAGCTTGGCAGAGGGGACAGGGGCGATATATGGCTACACCTTC
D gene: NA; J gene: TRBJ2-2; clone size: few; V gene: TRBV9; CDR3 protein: CASSVSWTSNTGELFF; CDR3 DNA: TGTGCCAGCAGCGTTTCTTGGACATCGAACACCGGGGAGCTGTTTTTT
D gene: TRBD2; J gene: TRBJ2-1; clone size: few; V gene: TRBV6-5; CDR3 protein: CASSYGAGGRQFF; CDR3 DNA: TGTGCCAGCAGTTACGGGGCGGGGGGTCGGCAGTTCTTC
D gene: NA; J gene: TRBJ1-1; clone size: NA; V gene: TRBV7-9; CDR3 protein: CASSPPGEGLNTEAFF; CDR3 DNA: TGTGCCAGCAGCCCCCCCGGGGAGGGTCTGAACACTGAAGCTTTCTTT
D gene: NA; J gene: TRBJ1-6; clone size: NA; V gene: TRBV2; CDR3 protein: CASSEGSGPPYNSPLHF; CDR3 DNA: TGTGCCAGCAGTGAAGGATCAGGGCCCCCATATAATTCACCCCTCCACTTT
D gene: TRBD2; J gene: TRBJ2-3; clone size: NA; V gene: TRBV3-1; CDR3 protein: CASSQGVAGGIAQYF; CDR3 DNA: TGTGCCAGCAGCCAAGGGGTAGCGGGGGGTATAGCGCAGTATTTT
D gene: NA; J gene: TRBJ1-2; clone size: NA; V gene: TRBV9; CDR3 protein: CASSGLVGVGYTF; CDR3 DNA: TGTGCCAGCAGCGGTCTCGTAGGAGTGGGCTACACCTTC
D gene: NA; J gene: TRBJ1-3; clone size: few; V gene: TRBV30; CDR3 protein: CAWNSPARSGNTIYF; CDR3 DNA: TGTGCCTGGAACTCGCCAGCCCGCTCTGGAAACACCATATATTTT
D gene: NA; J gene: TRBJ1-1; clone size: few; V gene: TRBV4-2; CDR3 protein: CASSHPQGRTEAFF; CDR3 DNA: TGTGCCAGCAGCCATCCACAGGGAAGGACTGAAGCTTTCTTT
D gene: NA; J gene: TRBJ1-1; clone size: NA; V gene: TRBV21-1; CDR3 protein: CASSNAGPGDGTMNTEAFF; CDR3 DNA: TGTGCCAGCAGCAATGCCGGACCTGGGGACGGGACCATGAACACTGAAGCTTTCTTT